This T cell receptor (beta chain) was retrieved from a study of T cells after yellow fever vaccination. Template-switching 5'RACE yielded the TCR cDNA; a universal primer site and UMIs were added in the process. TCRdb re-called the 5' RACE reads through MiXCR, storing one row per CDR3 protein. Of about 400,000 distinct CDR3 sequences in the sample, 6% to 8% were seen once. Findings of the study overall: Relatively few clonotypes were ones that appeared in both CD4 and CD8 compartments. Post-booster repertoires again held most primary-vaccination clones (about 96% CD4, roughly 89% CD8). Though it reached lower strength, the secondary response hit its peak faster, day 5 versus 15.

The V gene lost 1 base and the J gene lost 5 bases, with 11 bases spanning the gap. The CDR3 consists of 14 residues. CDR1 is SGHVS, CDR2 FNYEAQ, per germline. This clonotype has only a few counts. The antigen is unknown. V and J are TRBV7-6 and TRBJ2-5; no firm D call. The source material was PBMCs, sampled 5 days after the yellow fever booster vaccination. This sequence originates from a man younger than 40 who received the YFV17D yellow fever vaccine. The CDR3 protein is CASSLGGLEETQYF. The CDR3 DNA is TGTGCCAGCAGCTTAGGGGGTTTGGAGGAGACCCAGTACTTC.